This is a list of T cell receptor beta chains from one sample in a study of cytomegalovirus exposure and HLA in healthy donors. Using immunoSEQ multiplex PCR, the repertoire was profiled, and TCRdb retains in-frame clones only, with some absent. The profile shows some 89,000 clones, around 70% of them singletons. Sequencing was performed on PBMCs. Receptors originate from a man aged 55 to 69 in good health and CMV-seronegative. Both conserved end residues are trimmed from each CDR3. Each record gives: V gene, J gene, CDR3 protein.

TRBV2	TRBJ1-1	ASTGQGSTEAF
TRBV7-9	TRBJ2-5	ASSLAGQDGETQY
TRBV28	TRBJ1-2	ASSSLGGNYGYT
TRBV19	TRBJ2-2	ASSDPGTDTGELF
TRBV7-6	TRBJ2-2	ASSLMSSGTGELF
TRBV5-1	TRBJ1-2	ASSSRPPQSGNYGYT
TRBV2	TRBJ1-1	ASSAGTAEAF
TRBV20-1	TRBJ2-7	SVPDTYEQY
TRBV19	TRBJ2-2	ASAGQSTGELF
TRBV5-1	TRBJ2-1	ASSRYNGLAGVIGNEQF
TRBV9	TRBJ2-5	ASSVDSGRLGETQY
TRBV28	TRBJ2-5	ASSLRGVVGETQY
TRBV5-1	TRBJ1-1	ASSGGAGESVTEAF
TRBV28	TRBJ2-6	ASRGAAPNSGANVLT
TRBV20-1	TRBJ2-7	SAGTREQY
TRBV7-7	TRBJ2-5	ASSPGLAGSQETQY
TRBV7-9	TRBJ1-1	ASSIRQGAAEAF
TRBV30	TRBJ2-2	AGLGQGSTGELF
TRBV28	TRBJ1-2	ASSLGGLANYGYT
TRBV27	TRBJ1-1	ASRSQGPMNTEAF